What follows are 16 T cell receptor beta chains derived from one specimen sequenced in a study of CD49a tissue-resident CD8 T cells in human skin. Repertoires were generated with immunoSEQ multiplex PCR, while TCRdb's copy carries only in-frame clones and drops some. The sample includes over a thousand clones, around 76% seen only once; the top ten take 9.5% to 10%. The sample taken for sequencing was CD103- CD8+ T cells sorted from skin dermis. These receptors were obtained from a human donor in good health.

The CDR3 bases are TGTGCCAGTAGCAGCCTACAGGGGGCTCTGAACACTGAAGCTTTCTTT. Its protein is CASSSLQGALNTEAFF. The rearrangement links TRBV19 to TRBJ1-1; 9 nucleotides agree with TRBD1. CDR1 and CDR2 from the germline V gene are LNHDA and SQIVND (reference sequence). This CDR3 comprises 16 residues. V gave up 6 bases and J gave up 0 bases; unmatched junction bases: 8. Full variable domain (outside the CDR3, taken from reference TRBV19 and TRBJ1-1): DGGITQSPKYLFRKEGQNVTLSCEQNLNHDAMYWYRQDPGQGLRLIYYSQIVNDFQKGDIAEGYSVSREKKESFPLTVTSAQKNPTAFYLCASSSLQGALNTEAFFGQGTRLTVV.

CDR3 DNA sequence: TGTGCCAGCAGTTCCTCCCCCCGGGACAGGATACACAATGAGCAGTTCTTC. Encoded protein: CASSSSPRDRIHNEQFF. The rearrangement uses TRBV28 and TRBJ2-1, with TRBD1 matching over 8 bases. After removal of 4 bases from V and 5 bases from J, the junction contained 13 bases not matched to a gene. Per germline, CDR1 MDHEN and CDR2 SYDVKM. This CDR3 region has 17 residues.

This sequence joins TRBV5-6 and TRBJ2-3; D remains unclear. CDR1 is SGHDT and CDR2 is YYEEEE in the germline V gene. V gave up 2 bases and J gave up 2 bases, with 6 bases separating them. The CDR3 has 13 residues. The CDR3 sequence: CASSFQNTDTQYF. CDR3 coding DNA: TGTGCCAGCAGCTTCCAGAACACAGATACGCAGTATTTT.

V is TRBV6-6 and J is TRBJ2-1; D gene unclear. V lost 6 bases to trimming and J lost 7 bases, with 10 bases between them. The germline CDR1 and CDR2 sequences are MNHNY and SVGAGI (reference sequence). This CDR3 has 12 residues. In DNA form, the CDR3 reads TGTGCCAGCAGCAGACCGCGGAATGAGCAGTTCTTC. It codes for CASSRPRNEQFF.

The chain carries TRBV5-4 and TRBJ1-6; no reliable D call. The V and J ends lost 9 bases and 2 bases respectively, with 12 bases between them. This CDR3 has 14 amino acids. The germline CDR1 and CDR2 sequences are SGHNT and YYREEE (reference sequence). DNA for the CDR3: TGTGCCATATCGGGAGAGCCCTATAATTCACCCCTCCACTTT. Protein product: CAISGEPYNSPLHF.

Turning to this clone: This specimen includes other DNA sequences encoding the same CDR3. This chain connects TRBV11-2 to TRBJ2-7; 9 positions agree with TRBD2. The CDR3 has 14 residues. CDR1 SGHAT and CDR2 FQNNGV come from the germline V gene. V lost 3 bases, J lost 5 bases, and 5 bases stayed unmatched. This CDR3 is CASSFASGNHEQYF. The CDR3 DNA reads as TGTGCCAGCAGCTTCGCTAGCGGGAACCACGAGCAGTACTTC.

The chain uses TRBV5-1 and TRBJ1-6; 11 nucleotides align to TRBD1. V was pared by 5 bases and J by 3 bases, with 4 bases of the junction left unmatched. CDR1 and CDR2 (germline): SGHRS, YFSETQ. This CDR3 comprises 16 residues. Written as DNA, the CDR3 is TGCGCCAGCAGGGACAGGGGGCGCGACTATAATTCACCCCTCCACTTT. It encodes CASRDRGRDYNSPLHF.

This chain joins TRBV28 and TRBJ2-2; no firm D call. Germline V CDR1 and CDR2: MDHEN, SYDVKM. The CDR3 length is 11 residues. Trimming took off 6 bases at V and 7 bases at J, with 6 bases between the two ends. The DNA for the CDR3 is TGTGCCAGCAGGAGAGTCGGGGAGCTGTTTTTT. It translates to CASRRVGELFF.

The chain couples TRBV13 to TRBJ2-3, with TRBD1 matching over 8 bases. The V gene end was trimmed by 4 bases and the J gene end by 1 base; junction bases not matched to a gene: 4. Germline-derived CDR1 and CDR2 are PRHDT and FYEKMQ (reference sequence). The CDR3 covers 15 residues. In nucleotides, the CDR3 is TGTGCCAGCAGCTCAGGACAGGGCCGCACAGATACGCAGTATTTT. This sequence encodes CASSSGQGRTDTQYF.

As DNA, the CDR3 is TGTGCCAGCAGTTTGACAGGGGAGTCTGAAGCTTTCTTT. Its translation is CASSLTGESEAFF. The chain uses TRBV28 and TRBJ1-1; TRBD1 aligns across 8 bases. The CDR3 contains 13 residues. From germline, CDR1 is MDHEN and CDR2 SYDVKM. Unmatched junction bases numbered 3, after V lost 3 bases and J lost 6 bases. Based on the CDR3 plus reference TRBV28 and TRBJ1-1, the full variable domain is DVKVTQSSRYLVKRTGEKVFLECVQDMDHENMFWYRQDPGLGLRLIYFSYDVKMKEKGDIPEGYSVSREKKERFSLILESASTNQTSMYLCASSLTGESEAFFGQGTRLTVV.

This clone has a handful of counts. The chain couples TRBV11-2 to TRBJ2-5, with D possibly being TRBD2 (6 bases). Germline lookup yields CDR1 SGHAT and CDR2 FQNNGV. The CDR3 spans 15 residues. Trimming pared 1 base from V and 5 bases from J, leaving 14 bases between. The CDR3 reads CASSLGLALGETQYF. CDR3 coding DNA: TGTGCCAGCAGCTTAGGGCTAGCGCTGGGGGAGACCCAGTACTTC.

This chain joins TRBV7-6 and TRBJ2-1; 7 bases are shared with TRBD2. The V and J ends lost 1 base and 8 bases, in that order; junction bases with no gene match: 14. CDR1 is SGHVS and CDR2 is FNYEAQ in the germline V gene. This CDR3 has 17 amino acids. The CDR3 bases are TGTGCCAGCAGCTTAGACGGGGAGGGCGGGGGAGTTTATGAGCAGTTCTTC. It translates to CASSLDGEGGGVYEQFF.

V usage is TRBV28 and J usage is TRBJ2-5; the D gene is possibly TRBD1 (6 bases). From germline, CDR1 is MDHEN and CDR2 SYDVKM. CDR3 length: 17 residues. The V gene lost 5 bases and the J gene lost 2 bases, with 21 bases spanning the gap. CDR3 DNA: TGTGCCAGCAGTGGACTCCGGACAGCGGCCACGCAAGAGACCCAGTACTTC. This gives the protein CASSGLRTAATQETQYF.

The gene calls are TRBV5-4 and TRBJ1-1; no definite D call. Germline CDR1 and CDR2: SGHNT and YYREEE (reference sequence). This CDR3 has 12 residues. V gave up 7 bases and J gave up 3 bases, with 10 bases separating them. CDR3 coding DNA: TGTGCCAGCTTCGGGGAGTACACTGAAGCTTTCTTT. It yields the protein CASFGEYTEAFF.

The chain employs TRBV2 and TRBJ1-2; 7 bases agree with TRBD1. V lost 0 bases to trimming and J lost 4 bases; unmatched junction nucleotides: 2. CDR3 length: 14 residues. Germline-derived CDR1 and CDR2 are SNHLY and FYNNEI. The CDR3 loop reads CASSEATGSYGYTF. CDR3 coding DNA: TGTGCCAGCAGTGAAGCGACAGGGTCCTATGGCTACACCTTC.

The chain combines TRBV4-3 with TRBJ1-5, with D tentatively TRBD1 (5 bases). Trimming took off 4 bases at V and 0 bases at J, with 13 bases between the two ends. This CDR3 has 16 amino acids. Germline CDR1 LGHNA, CDR2 YSLEER. Here the CDR3 DNA reads TGCGCCAGCAGCCCCGGATTAGGGGTTAGCAATCAGCCCCAGCATTTT. It yields the protein CASSPGLGVSNQPQHF.